A selection of T cell receptor beta chains follows, all from one sample in a study of T cell responses to AZD1222 COVID-19 vaccine. Using immunoSEQ multiplex PCR, the repertoire was profiled, and TCRdb retains in-frame clones only, with some absent. The sample consists of about 97,000 clones, 80% to 90% of them appearing once. The material was peripheral blood, obtained on day 0 of AZD1222 vaccination. These receptors all stem from an adult in good health. Both conserved end residues are part of each CDR3. D genes are given only for firm matches. Expanded clones get a size class; other rows say once, few or many, or leave the size out.

DNA,CDR3,J,size,V,D
TGCGCCAGCAGCCAAGAACGGCGGGGGGTCGAGCAGTACTTC,CASSQERRGVEQYF,TRBJ2-7,-,TRBV4-1,TRBD2
TGTGCCAGCTCACCGCGACAGGGTACGAACACCGGGGAGCTGTTTTTT,CASSPRQGTNTGELFF,TRBJ2-2,-,TRBV18,TRBD1
TGCGCCAGCAGCTCCCGAGAGACAGGGACCCAGACCCAGTACTTC,CASSSRETGTQTQYF,TRBJ2-5,-,TRBV5-1,TRBD1
TGCGCCAGCAGCTTCAATCAGGGGGCGTCCACTGAAGCTTTCTTT,CASSFNQGASTEAFF,TRBJ1-1,-,TRBV5-1,TRBD1
TGTGCCGCTACCACTAGCAACGAGCAGTACTTC,CAATTSNEQYF,TRBJ2-7,-,TRBV28,-
TGTGCCAGCAGATCTCGACAGGGAGGCCCAGATACGCAGTATTTT,CASRSRQGGPDTQYF,TRBJ2-3,-,TRBV27,-
TGTGCCAGCTCACTCAACGACAGGGCCTTCTCTGGAAACACCATATATTTT,CASSLNDRAFSGNTIYF,TRBJ1-3,-,TRBV18,TRBD1
TGTGCCAGCAGTTCCCCGGGACAGGCTAATCAGCCCCAGCATTTT,CASSSPGQANQPQHF,TRBJ1-5,once,TRBV27,TRBD1
TGTGCCAGCAGCTTAGCTGCAGGGCAGGAGACCCAGTACTTC,CASSLAAGQETQYF,TRBJ2-5,few,TRBV7-2,-
TGTGCCATCACCCAGGACAGCGATTCACCCCTCCACTTT,CAITQDSDSPLHF,TRBJ1-6,-,TRBV10-3,-
TGCAGCGTTGAAGGGGCTCGGGGTAGTGGCGAGCAGTACTTC,CSVEGARGSGEQYF,TRBJ2-7,-,TRBV29-1,-
TGTGCCACCAGCAGCCTAATAAACCGCCGGGACAGAGCCGAAAAACTGTTTTTT,CATSSLINRRDRAEKLFF,TRBJ1-4,-,TRBV15,TRBD1
TGTGCCAGCAGCCGGGAGCCGGGACTAGCGGGAAGCACAGATACGCAGTATTTT,CASSREPGLAGSTDTQYF,TRBJ2-3,-,TRBV5-4,TRBD2
TGTGCCAGCAGCATAGCGGGGGGGCCGGTGGCAGATACGCAGTATTTT,CASSIAGGPVADTQYF,TRBJ2-3,-,TRBV3-1/TRBV3-2,TRBD2
TGTGCCAGTAGCCGGGACCCAGGGGGCCCACCTCCGAACACTGAAGCTTTCTTT,CASSRDPGGPPPNTEAFF,TRBJ1-1,-,TRBV19,TRBD1
TGTGCCAGCAGCTTAGCGGGCACCACCGGGGAGCTGTTTTTT,CASSLAGTTGELFF,TRBJ2-2,-,TRBV7-9,-
TGTGCCAGCAGCTCCTCGGGACGGGAGCCTGAAGCTTTCTTT,CASSSSGREPEAFF,TRBJ1-1,-,TRBV7-2,-
TGTGCCAGCAGTCCCGACAGAAATCAGCCCCAGCATTTT,CASSPDRNQPQHF,TRBJ1-5,few,TRBV12-3/TRBV12-4,-
TGTGCCTGGAGTGCGACAGAGTACTATGGCTACACCTTC,CAWSATEYYGYTF,TRBJ1-2,once,TRBV30,-
TGTGCCAGCAGCTTAAAGGTGTGGACTAGCGGGGCCAATGAGCAGTTCTTC,CASSLKVWTSGANEQFF,TRBJ2-1,once,TRBV11-2,TRBD2
TGTGCCAGCAGTTCCTGGTACGAGCAGTACTTC,CASSSWYEQYF,TRBJ2-7,-,TRBV12-3/TRBV12-4,-
TGTGCCAGCAGCTTCCCCACCCCGGGACAGGGAAGAGGGGCAACTAATGAAAAACTGTTTTTT,CASSFPTPGQGRGATNEKLFF,TRBJ1-4,-,TRBV7-3,TRBD1
TGTGCCAGCGGCAGGGACTTGGTGGGCGGCTACACCTTC,CASGRDLVGGYTF,TRBJ1-2,-,TRBV25-1,-
TGTGCCAGCAGTGACTCGACAGGGAGCTCCTACAATGAGCAGTTCTTC,CASSDSTGSSYNEQFF,TRBJ2-1,-,TRBV6-4,TRBD1
TGTGCCAGCAGCCTTGATCCCACTATCGATCGACACTATGGCTACACCTTC,CASSLDPTIDRHYGYTF,TRBJ1-2,-,TRBV7-3,-
TGTGCCAGCAGTGAAGCGCTAGGGGGTCTCAAAAACATTCAGTACTTC,CASSEALGGLKNIQYF,TRBJ2-4,-,TRBV6-1,-
TGTGCCAGTATTTCAGTCGTAGCTGAAGCTTTCTTT,CASISVVAEAFF,TRBJ1-1,-,TRBV19,-
TGTGCCAGCTCACCTCGGACAGGGCTCGACTCTGGGGCCAACGTCCTGACTTTC,CASSPRTGLDSGANVLTF,TRBJ2-6,-,TRBV18,TRBD1
TGTGCCAGCAGTTCACAATCACAGGGGTACACTGAAGCTTTCTTT,CASSSQSQGYTEAFF,TRBJ1-1,-,TRBV27,TRBD1